This T cell receptor (beta chain) was identified during a study of T cell responses to AZD1222 COVID-19 vaccine. The repertoire was sequenced with immunoSEQ multiplex PCR; TCRdb's copy has only in-frame clones and lacks some. The data hold 80,000 to 100,000 clones, with 88% observed a single time. This CDR3 comprises 17 residues. The junction had 13 bases not matched to a gene; V was cut back by 4 bases and J by 9 bases. The V gene's germline CDR1 is LGHNA and CDR2 YNFKEQ. Study conclusions and caveats: With two AZD1222 doses given, Spike-specific TCR breadth and depth both rose. Samples come after the peak T cell response, not at day 14.

Remarks on this clone: The antigen is undetermined.

This material consisted of peripheral blood, taken on day 0 of AZD1222 vaccination. This clonotype was sampled from an adult in good health. The chain recombines TRBV4-2 with TRBJ1-5; TRBD1 matches 12 bases. Here the CDR3 reads CASSPTLGQGAPGPQHF. The CDR3 DNA follows: TGTGCCAGCAGCCCTACTCTGGGACAGGGGGCTCCCGGGCCCCAGCATTTT.